The 32 T cell receptor beta chains reported below all come from one sample, sequenced in a study of T cell responses to AZD1222 COVID-19 vaccine (dated by TCRdb to about 2021). Libraries were built with the immunoSEQ multiplex PCR assay. Drawn from immuneACCESS, this table holds only the in-frame rearrangements with V and J called that TCRdb kept. Clones are partly lost; checked studies trace under half to an unresolved V gene and leave the rest unexplained. This sample holds more than 80,000 clones; around 90% were observed only once. The ten largest account for around 7.6% of the sample. The intended sense of this specimen's time point label: about 28 days (+/-7) after the second vaccine dose. The sample in question was peripheral blood, obtained 28 days after the second AZD1222 dose. These TCRs come from an adult who received the AZD1222 COVID-19 vaccine.

This clone was observed a single time. J is TRBJ2-3 and V is TRBV18; D remains ambiguous. From germline, CDR1 is KGHSH and CDR2 LQKENI. Trimming stripped 3 bases from V and 2 bases from J, with 6 bases between. The CDR3 has 13 amino acids. CDR3 in DNA: TGTGCCAGCTCACCGGCCTCCACAGATACGCAGTATTTT. This gives the protein CASSPASTDTQYF.

This chain links TRBV5-1 with TRBJ2-2; unclear D gene. The CDR3 covers 15 residues. The germline V gene has CDR1 SGHRS and CDR2 YFSETQ. Between the trimmed V and J ends, which lost 0 bases and 2 bases, there was a span of 8 bases. The CDR3, as DNA: TGCGCCAGCAGCTTGGTTCAGACCAACACCGGGGAGCTGTTTTTT. Translation gives CASSLVQTNTGELFF.

This chain links TRBV13 with TRBJ1-1; D is perhaps TRBD1 (5 bases). The germline CDR1 and CDR2 sequences are PRHDT and FYEKMQ (reference sequence). Trimming stripped 5 bases from V and 0 bases from J, with 16 bases between. The CDR3 is 16 amino acids. The CDR3 loop is CASSPTTDSMNTEAFF. The CDR3 coding sequence is TGTGCCAGCAGCCCCACCACCGACAGCATGAACACTGAAGCTTTCTTT.

This chain connects TRBV18 to TRBJ1-6; no clear D. The germline V gene has CDR1 KGHSH and CDR2 LQKENI. The germline V and J ends were trimmed by 4 bases and 0 bases, with 7 bases remaining between them. This CDR3 comprises 15 residues. The CDR3 is CASSRESSYNSPLHF. CDR3 bases: TGTGCCAGCTCACGGGAGAGCTCCTATAATTCACCCCTCCACTTT.

The rearrangement joins TRBV19 to TRBJ2-5, with TRBD1 matching 8 bases. In germline, CDR1 is LNHDA, CDR2 SQIVND (reference sequence). Trimming removed 4 bases from V and 4 bases from J; junction bases left unmatched: 5. The CDR3 runs 14 residues. CDR3 sequence reads: CASSTTGGGETQYF. Written as DNA, the CDR3 is TGTGCCAGTAGTACCACAGGGGGAGGAGAGACCCAGTACTTC.

CDR3 in DNA: TGCAGCGTGCCGGGACAGGGGGCATCTGAGCAGTACTTC. Protein product: CSVPGQGASEQYF. The gene calls are TRBV29-1 and TRBJ2-7; 12 bases fit TRBD1. The V and J ends lost 6 bases and 7 bases, in that order; junction bases with no gene match: 7. The germline V gene encodes CDR1 SQVTM and CDR2 ANQGSEA. The CDR3 contains 13 residues.

This clone has more than one count but fewer than ten. V usage is TRBV11-2 and J usage is TRBJ1-6, with D possibly matching TRBD1 (5 bases). The CDR3 contains 15 residues. Germline V gene data show CDR1 as SGHAT and CDR2 as FQNNGV. The V end was cut by 5 bases, the J end by 7 bases, with 15 bases between. The CDR3 sequence: CASSPRDFPNSPLHF. CDR3 sequence (DNA): TGTGCCAGCAGCCCAAGGGACTTCCCCAATTCACCCCTCCACTTT.

The CDR3 coding sequence is TGTGCCAGCAGCCTGGGGGGGGGCCTCTCCTACGAGCAGTACTTC. Translation: CASSLGGGLSYEQYF. This rearrangement joins TRBV7-6 to TRBJ2-7; the D gene is possibly TRBD2 (7 bases). The CDR3 covers 15 residues. V lost 5 bases and J 0 bases, leaving 14 bases between the germline ends. From germline, CDR1 is SGHVS and CDR2 FNYEAQ.

V usage is TRBV11-1 and J usage is TRBJ2-5; possibly TRBD1 or TRBD2 for D (6 bases each). CDR3 size: 14 residues. Trimming removed 3 bases at V and 4 bases at J, with 12 bases between. CDR1 is SGHAT, CDR2 FQDESV, per germline (reference sequence). The CDR3 reads CASSFRGARETQYF. The DNA of the CDR3 is TGTGCCAGCAGCTTTAGGGGGGCACGAGAGACCCAGTACTTC.

This clone is a singleton in its sample. In DNA form, the CDR3 reads TGTGCCAGCAGTGAACTCTTGGACACTGAAGCTTTCTTT. It translates to CASSELLDTEAFF. The V gene is TRBV6-4, the J gene TRBJ1-1; no clear D gene. The CDR3 is 13 residues long. Trimming left V 3 bases short and J 3 bases short, with 8 bases between. Germline CDR1 is MRHNA and CDR2 is SNTAGT.

The chain joins TRBV18 to TRBJ2-7; D unclear. CDR1 and CDR2 from the germline V gene are KGHSH and LQKENI. The CDR3 runs to 12 residues. The germline V and J ends were trimmed by 3 bases and 2 bases, with 5 bases remaining between them. The CDR3: CASSPETYEQYF. The CDR3 nucleotides are TGTGCCAGCTCACCCGAGACCTACGAGCAGTACTTC.

The genes are TRBV15 and TRBJ1-6; D is uncertain. V lost 6 bases and J lost 0, with 6 bases in between. Germline-derived CDR1 and CDR2 are LNHNV and YYDKDF (reference sequence). The CDR3 extends over 14 amino acids. CDR3 region: CATRVRSYNSPLHF. The CDR3 coding sequence is TGTGCCACCAGGGTGCGCTCCTATAATTCACCCCTCCACTTT.

This clone was found once. This rearrangement joins TRBV27 to TRBJ2-7; TRBD1 might be the D (7 bases). Germline assignment: CDR1 MNHEY and CDR2 SMNVEV (reference sequence). V lost 3 bases and J 3 bases, leaving 9 bases between the germline ends. The CDR3 contains 13 residues. This CDR3 is CASSFQGGYEQYF. Here the CDR3 DNA reads TGTGCCAGCAGTTTTCAGGGGGGCTACGAGCAGTACTTC.

The chain employs TRBV7-8 and TRBJ2-1; 11 nucleotides line up with TRBD2. After removal of 5 bases from V and 1 base from J, the junction contained 10 bases not matched to a gene. The CDR3 runs to 18 residues. Germline V gene sequence: CDR1 SGHVS, CDR2 FQNEAQ. Written as DNA, the CDR3 is TGTGCCAGCAGCCTGCCAGGTAGCGGGGGGGCTTCCTACAATGAGCAGTTCTTC. This codes for CASSLPGSGGASYNEQFF.

CDR3 nucleotide sequence: TGTGCCAGCACCCCTCAGGGAATCGGTGGCTACACCTTC. It encodes CASTPQGIGGYTF. V usage is TRBV25-1 and J usage is TRBJ1-2; the D gene is possibly TRBD1 (5 bases). The CDR3 consists of 13 residues. Germline CDR1 is MGHDK and CDR2 is SYGVNS. V was shortened by 7 bases and J by 7 bases, with 16 bases between the two germline ends.

The rearrangement uses TRBV19 and TRBJ2-2, with TRBD1 matching over 9 bases. Germline V gene lookup returns CDR1 LNHDA and CDR2 SQIVND (reference sequence). The CDR3 sequence is 16 residues long. V dropped 5 bases and J dropped 6; count of bases not matched to a gene: 10. In DNA, the CDR3 is TGTGCCAGTAGTGCCTCCGGGACAGGGTGGGCCGGGGAGCTGTTTTTT. Its translation is CASSASGTGWAGELFF.

CDR3: CASSYSDRANTEAFF. The CDR3 DNA sequence: TGTGCCAGCAGTTACTCGGACAGGGCGAACACTGAAGCTTTCTTT. This chain joins TRBV6-5 and TRBJ1-1; 8 positions agree with TRBD1. This CDR3 region has 15 residues. Germline CDR1 MNHEY, CDR2 SVGAGI. The V segment lost 0 bases and the J segment 1 base; nucleotides outside the gene matches: 1.

A single count supports this clone. V and J are TRBV18 and TRBJ1-1; TRBD1 might be the D (6 bases). The CDR3 sequence is 14 residues long. Germline CDR1 and CDR2: KGHSH and LQKENI. Trimming took off 4 bases at V and 2 bases at J, with 11 bases between the two ends. The CDR3 DNA sequence: TGTGCCAGCTCACAGTCGACAGGTAACACTGAAGCTTTCTTT. This sequence encodes CASSQSTGNTEAFF.

A remark on this clone: The junction and the germline gene differ at one end; a read error may be behind it. The chain has TRBV7-7 and TRBJ1-1; no definite D call. Germline V gives CDR1 SSHAT, CDR2 FNYEAQ (reference sequence). The CDR3 covers 13 residues. The CDR3 protein is CASSLQVNTEAFF. The CDR3 nucleotides are TGTGCTAGCAGCTTACAAGTGAACACTGAAGCTTTCTTT.

This chain uses TRBV28 with TRBJ2-6; D gene uncertain. V lost 4 bases to trimming and J lost 5 bases, with 18 bases between them. This CDR3 has 17 residues. Germline CDR1 is MDHEN and CDR2 is SYDVKM. The CDR3 sequence: CASSSLGWSVWANVLTF. The CDR3 DNA follows: TGTGCCAGCAGTTCCCTGGGTTGGTCTGTGTGGGCCAACGTCCTGACTTTC.

This chain uses TRBV5-8 with TRBJ1-4; D gene ambiguous. The length of the CDR3 is 14 residues. V lost 4 bases and J lost 7, with 14 bases in between. Germline V CDR1 and CDR2: SGHTS, YDEGEE. The CDR3 loop is CASSRLSPLEKLFF. The CDR3 DNA is TGTGCCAGCAGCCGACTTTCGCCCCTTGAAAAACTGTTTTTT.

This chain uses TRBV6-4 with TRBJ2-2, with D unclear. The CDR3 spans 14 residues. V lost 7 bases, J lost 1 base, and 10 bases lay in between. Germline V gene sequence: CDR1 MRHNA, CDR2 SNTAGT. The CDR3 reads CASKMTGNTGELFF. The CDR3 bases are TGTGCCAGCAAAATGACGGGGAACACCGGGGAGCTGTTTTTT.

Comment on this clone: One junction end does not reproduce the germline sequence, and a read error may be involved. This chain connects TRBV3-1 (or the pseudogene TRBV3-2) to TRBJ2-5; D is possibly TRBD1 (5 bases). The CDR3 has 13 amino acids. CDR1 is LGHDT, CDR2 YNNKEL, per germline (reference sequence). The CDR3 sequence is CASSQDGASAQDF. CDR3 sequence (DNA): TGTGCCAGCAGCCAAGATGGGGCGTCCGCTCAGGACTTC.

The chain recombines TRBV9 with TRBJ2-3; D may match TRBD1 or TRBD2 (5 bases each). Trimming took 2 bases from V and 2 from J, leaving 9 bases between them. Germline V gene sequence: CDR1 SGDLS, CDR2 YYNGEE. The length of the CDR3 is 14 residues. CDR3 residues: CASSVGGFTDTQYF. The CDR3 DNA follows: TGTGCCAGCAGCGTTGGGGGTTTCACAGATACGCAGTATTTT. Together with reference TRBV9 and TRBJ2-3, the CDR3 gives the full variable domain: DSGVTQTPKHLITATGQRVTLRCSPRSGDLSVYWYQQSLDQGLQFLIQYYNGEERAKGNILERFSAQQFPDLHSELNLSSLELGDSALYFCASSVGGFTDTQYFGPGTRLTVL.

V and J are TRBV11-2 and TRBJ1-6; the match to TRBD1 covers 7 bases. The germline CDR1 and CDR2 sequences are SGHAT and FQNNGV. CDR3 size: 15 residues. The V and J ends lost 3 bases and 10 bases, in that order; junction bases with no gene match: 9. DNA for the CDR3: TGTGCCAGCAGCTTTCGGGACAGCACAAAATCACCCCTCCACTTT. Translating gives CASSFRDSTKSPLHF.

The V call is TRBV9, the J call TRBJ2-7; D not certain. This CDR3 is 14 amino acids long. V dropped 2 bases and J dropped 3 bases, with 12 bases sitting between them. Germline-derived CDR1 and CDR2 are SGDLS and YYNGEE. In nucleotides, the CDR3 is TGTGCCAGCAGCGTCCGTGAGACTCGCTACGAGCAGTACTTC. Translating it yields CASSVRETRYEQYF.

This chain links TRBV6-5 with TRBJ1-2, with a tentative D call TRBD1 (5 bases). This CDR3 has 14 amino acids. Germline lookup yields CDR1 MNHEY and CDR2 SVGAGI. Trimming stripped 2 bases from V and 7 bases from J, with 14 bases between. The CDR3 protein is CASSYVGQGGGYTF. In nucleotides, the CDR3 is TGTGCCAGCAGTTACGTTGGGCAGGGCGGTGGCTACACCTTC.

The rearrangement links TRBV6-5 to TRBJ1-2, with 9 bases identical to TRBD1. The germline V gene has CDR1 MNHEY and CDR2 SVGAGI. Trimming took 6 bases from V and 4 from J; bases not matched to a gene: 3. This CDR3 contains 13 residues. The CDR3 DNA reads TGTGCCAGCAGGGACAGGGGAACCTATGGCTACACCTTC. Protein sequence: CASRDRGTYGYTF.

The chain employs TRBV7-9 and TRBJ1-4; D not certain. The ends were cut back, 5 bases at V and 3 bases at J, with 7 bases in the middle. Per germline, CDR1 SEHNR and CDR2 FQNEAQ (reference sequence). The CDR3 has 13 residues. The CDR3 region has the DNA TGTGCCAGCAGCCCCGTGGCTAATGAAAAACTGTTTTTT. Translated, it gives CASSPVANEKLFF.

The chain recombines TRBV2 with TRBJ1-6; tentative D call: TRBD1 (6 bases). This CDR3 region has 14 residues. Germline values: CDR1 SNHLY, CDR2 FYNNEI. V lost 6 bases to trimming and J lost 5 bases, with 11 bases between them. CDR3 region: CASRGGSNNSPLHF. The DNA for the CDR3 is TGTGCCAGCAGAGGGGGGTCAAATAATTCACCCCTCCACTTT.

This clone was counted a single time. In DNA form, the CDR3 reads TGTGCCAGCAGCCCACGAGGCAGGGGGGGTGGCTACACCTTC. This encodes CASSPRGRGGGYTF. This rearrangement joins TRBV7-3 to TRBJ1-2; 7 bases agree with TRBD1. The ends lost 5 bases at V and 7 bases at J; junction bases unmatched: 10. This CDR3 has 14 amino acids. The germline gives CDR1 SGHTA, CDR2 FQGTGA.

The chain has TRBV18 and TRBJ2-3; TRBD2 matches at 7 bases. The CDR3 has 15 residues. Trimming took 0 bases from V and 2 from J; bases not matched to a gene: 2. The germline V gene encodes CDR1 KGHSH and CDR2 LQKENI. CDR3 bases: TGTGCCAGCTCACCACCAGCGGGGTACACAGATACGCAGTATTTT. Translating it yields CASSPPAGYTDTQYF.